Each of the 9 T cell receptor beta chains below was sequenced from the same sample in a study of a mutant IDH1 vaccine in newly diagnosed glioma. Time point: week 5, during vaccination. Doses of 300 ug of mutant IDH1 20-mer peptide were given with topical imiquimod. TCRdb's copy holds only in-frame clones and misses some; the assay was immunoSEQ multiplex PCR. The sample has approximately 76,000 clones, around 90% seen once; the top ten hold approximately 0.6%. Their antigen targets remain unknown. The sample in question was PBMCs, obtained from a glioma patient whose treatment included an IDH1 peptide vaccine. Every receptor here comes from a woman aged 45-65 years with glioma.

The chain couples TRBV4-2 to TRBJ2-3; 9 nucleotides align to TRBD1. Unmatched junction bases numbered 4, after V lost 1 base and J lost 2 bases. Germline V gives CDR1 LGHNA, CDR2 YNFKEQ. This CDR3 contains 16 residues. CDR3 DNA: TGTGCCAGCAGCCAAGTCCGGGACAGGGACACAGATACGCAGTATTTT. The encoded protein is CASSQVRDRDTDTQYF.

The chain is built from TRBV19 and TRBJ1-2; weak D call: TRBD1 (5 bases). This CDR3 spans 14 amino acids. Trimming shortened V by 5 bases and J by 4 bases, and 14 bases separated the two germline ends. Germline-derived CDR1 and CDR2 are LNHDA and SQIVND (reference sequence). CDR3 sequence: CASSGTGSFYGYTF. The CDR3 nucleotides read TGTGCCAGTAGTGGGACCGGGTCCTTCTATGGCTACACCTTC.

This chain links TRBV18 with TRBJ2-7, with TRBD1 identical over 8 bases. The germline V gene encodes CDR1 KGHSH and CDR2 LQKENI. The CDR3 spans 13 residues. V gave up 6 bases and J gave up 2 bases; unmatched junction bases: 3. The CDR3 reads CASSQGQAYEQYF. As DNA, the CDR3 is TGTGCCAGCTCTCAGGGACAGGCCTACGAGCAGTACTTC. The whole variable domain, remainder taken from reference TRBV18 and TRBJ2-7, is NAGVMQNPRHLVRRRGQEARLRCSPMKGHSHVYWYRQLPEEGLKFMVYLQKENIIDESGMPKERFSAEFPKEGPSILRIQQVVRGDSAAYFCASSQGQAYEQYFGPGTRLTVT.

The genes are TRBV27 and TRBJ1-1, with 7 positions matching TRBD1. The germline gives CDR1 MNHEY, CDR2 SMNVEV (reference sequence). V lost 3 bases and J lost 5; bases outside the gene matches: 6. The CDR3 is made up of 14 amino acids. The CDR3 nucleotides read TGTGCCAGCAGTTTTAGAGGGGGCAGGACTGAAGCTTTCTTT. It encodes CASSFRGGRTEAFF.

This clone was detected once. The chain has TRBV23-1 and TRBJ2-1; no firm D call. TRBV23-1 is treated as an ORF (open reading frame) with a function not yet certain. There are 17 residues in the CDR3. V was clipped by 4 bases and J by 12 bases, with 28 bases between them. Here the CDR3 reads CASSRTAQSFSHKGQFF. The CDR3 DNA sequence: TGCGCCAGCAGTCGGACGGCACAGTCCTTTTCTCACAAAGGGCAGTTCTTC.

The V and J genes are TRBV5-4 and TRBJ2-6, with unresolved D. Per germline, CDR1 SGHNT and CDR2 YYREEE (reference sequence). The CDR3 has 17 amino acids. The V end was cut by 0 bases, the J end by 0 bases, with 10 bases between. Written as DNA, the CDR3 is TGTGCCAGCAGCTTGGGAGCCCGGATCTCTGGGGCCAACGTCCTGACTTTC. Its translation is CASSLGARISGANVLTF.

The chain couples TRBV7-3 to TRBJ2-2; TRBD1 aligns across 10 bases. This CDR3 is 16 amino acids long. In germline, CDR1 is SGHTA, CDR2 FQGTGA. Unmatched junction bases numbered 3, after V lost 2 bases and J lost 3 bases. CDR3 nucleotide sequence: TGTGCCAGCAGCTTAGGACAGGGGGTACACACCGGGGAGCTGTTTTTT. Residues: CASSLGQGVHTGELFF.

The gene calls are TRBV29-1 and TRBJ2-7; TRBD1 aligns across 7 bases. V gave up 3 bases and J gave up 2 bases; unmatched junction bases: 4. CDR1 SQVTM and CDR2 ANQGSEA come from the germline V gene. The CDR3 is made up of 13 amino acids. For the CDR3, the DNA is TGCAGCGTTGACGCAGGGGGACCCTACGAGCAGTACTTC. Protein product: CSVDAGGPYEQYF.

This clone came up once. J is TRBJ1-1 and V is TRBV7-9; 8 nucleotides align to TRBD1. Germline CDR1 reads SEHNR; CDR2 reads FQNEAQ (reference sequence). CDR3 length equals 14 residues. After removal of 3 bases from V and 2 bases from J, the junction contained 2 bases not matched to a gene. The CDR3 nucleotides read TGTGCCAGCAGCTTTCAGGGGGCCAACACTGAAGCTTTCTTT. This translates into CASSFQGANTEAFF. Full variable domain (missing parts from reference TRBV7-9 and TRBJ1-1): DTGVSQNPRHKITKRGQNVTFRCDPISEHNRLYWYRQTLGQGPEFLTYFQNEAQLEKSRLLSDRFSAERPKGSFSTLEIQRTEQGDSAMYLCASSFQGANTEAFFGQGTRLTVV.